One T cell receptor (beta chain) is described in this entry. Its antigen is as yet unknown. Other DNA sequences in this sample translate to the same CDR3. Produced via immunoSEQ multiplex PCR; TCRdb's table is partial and in-frame only. The sample lists some 1,400,000 clones, roughly 96% occurring once. The data were obtained in a study of shared clonotypes between healthy human individuals. Whole-study findings and limits: Roughly 5% of naive CD4 clonotypes were common to a handful of donors. As a rule, naive subsets had a larger estimated richness than memory subsets.

The sequence was obtained from a man younger than 45 in good health. Input material: naive CD4+ T cells sorted from blood. The subset denotes: CD45RA+ positively selected.

The CDR3 DNA follows: TGTGCCAGCAGCCCTAGGGACTATGGCTACACCTTC. Translating it yields CASSPRDYGYTF. The rearrangement joins TRBV28 to TRBJ1-2; D remains unclear. This CDR3 comprises 12 residues. Deletions cut 6 bases from V and 3 bases from J, with 8 bases between. Germline V lookup: CDR1 MDHEN, CDR2 SYDVKM.